This is a list of T cell receptor beta chains from one sample in a study of radiotherapy plus CTLA-4 blockade in lung cancer. TCRdb's copy holds only in-frame clones and misses some; the assay was immunoSEQ multiplex PCR. The sample lists over 100,000 clones; around 84% were seen once. The specimen comprised peripheral blood, sampled from a patient treated with radiotherapy plus ipilimumab. These receptors originate from a human donor with non-small cell lung cancer that progressed on radiotherapy plus ipilimumab. Some clones in this sample may be carry-over from other donors' samples. The CDR3 runs from the conserved cysteine through the conserved F or W. Fields, in order: CDR3 DNA, CDR3 protein, clone size, J gene, D gene, V gene. D genes are given only for firm matches. Rows may omit the clone size; those that give it use once, few, many or a size class.

CDR3nt: TGTGCCAGCTCACCTATGGGGGAGACAGAGACCTTC
CDR3aa: CASSPMGETETF
abundance: .
j_gene: TRBJ1-2
d_gene: .
v_gene: TRBV18

CDR3nt: TGTGCCAGCAGCCCGAATAGCAATCAGCCCCAGCATTTT
CDR3aa: CASSPNSNQPQHF
abundance: .
j_gene: TRBJ1-5
d_gene: .
v_gene: TRBV11-2

CDR3nt: TGTGCCAGCAGCTTAAGTACTATGGGCAGCGAAAATTCACCCCTCCACTTT
CDR3aa: CASSLSTMGSENSPLHF
abundance: .
j_gene: TRBJ1-6
d_gene: .
v_gene: TRBV7-8

CDR3nt: TGTGCCAGCAGCTTAGGCCCAGCAGGGACTGAAGCTTTCTTT
CDR3aa: CASSLGPAGTEAFF
abundance: .
j_gene: TRBJ1-1
d_gene: .
v_gene: TRBV11-3

CDR3nt: TGCGCCAGCAGCTTGTTGGGGGACTTTGCCTACGAGCAGTACTTC
CDR3aa: CASSLLGDFAYEQYF
abundance: once
j_gene: TRBJ2-7
d_gene: .
v_gene: TRBV5-1

CDR3nt: TGCGCCAGCAGCCAAGAAGGATCCTATAATTCACCCCTCCACTTT
CDR3aa: CASSQEGSYNSPLHF
abundance: .
j_gene: TRBJ1-6
d_gene: .
v_gene: TRBV4-1

CDR3nt: TGCGCCAGCAGCTTGACTAGCGGGACCCAAGAGACCCAGTACTTC
CDR3aa: CASSLTSGTQETQYF
abundance: .
j_gene: TRBJ2-5
d_gene: TRBD2
v_gene: TRBV5-1

CDR3nt: TGTGCCAGTACCGGGACTCCCAGAGCCCCTAACTATGGCTACACCTTC
CDR3aa: CASTGTPRAPNYGYTF
abundance: .
j_gene: TRBJ1-2
d_gene: .
v_gene: TRBV19

CDR3nt: TGTGCCAGCAGCCCCCCAGGGTACCAAGAGACCCAGTACTTC
CDR3aa: CASSPPGYQETQYF
abundance: .
j_gene: TRBJ2-5
d_gene: .
v_gene: TRBV4-2

CDR3nt: TGTGCCAGCAGCTCGCAGGGGGCAAGCGAGACCCAGTACTTC
CDR3aa: CASSSQGASETQYF
abundance: .
j_gene: TRBJ2-5
d_gene: TRBD1
v_gene: TRBV5-4

CDR3nt: TGTGCCAGCAGTGCGAACAGGGGGCGCTGGGTTCGAGAGACCCAGTACTTC
CDR3aa: CASSANRGRWVRETQYF
abundance: .
j_gene: TRBJ2-5
d_gene: TRBD1
v_gene: TRBV6-1

CDR3nt: TGTGCCAGCAGTTTATTGGGGGTTAGCACTGAAGCTTTCTTT
CDR3aa: CASSLLGVSTEAFF
abundance: .
j_gene: TRBJ1-1
d_gene: .
v_gene: TRBV27

CDR3nt: TGTGCCAGCAGCAGGGAACCGGGACGGGGAAACACCATATATTTT
CDR3aa: CASSREPGRGNTIYF
abundance: .
j_gene: TRBJ1-3
d_gene: .
v_gene: TRBV13

CDR3nt: TGTGCCAGCAGCTTACAGGGTAGCGAGCAGTACTTC
CDR3aa: CASSLQGSEQYF
abundance: few
j_gene: TRBJ2-7
d_gene: .
v_gene: TRBV7-2

CDR3nt: TGTGCCAGCAGCCTAGCGGGGGACCAAGAGACCCAGTACTTC
CDR3aa: CASSLAGDQETQYF
abundance: .
j_gene: TRBJ2-5
d_gene: TRBD2
v_gene: TRBV28

CDR3nt: TGTGCCAGTAGTACAGACAGGGATAATTCACCCCTCCACTTT
CDR3aa: CASSTDRDNSPLHF
abundance: .
j_gene: TRBJ1-6
d_gene: TRBD1
v_gene: TRBV19

CDR3nt: TGCGCCAGCAGCCAAGAGATATACAGGGGCAACTATGGCTACACCTTC
CDR3aa: CASSQEIYRGNYGYTF
abundance: .
j_gene: TRBJ1-2
d_gene: TRBD1
v_gene: TRBV4-3

CDR3nt: TGTGCCAGCAGCCCGCTAGGTAGCACAGATACGCAGTATTTT
CDR3aa: CASSPLGSTDTQYF
abundance: .
j_gene: TRBJ2-3
d_gene: .
v_gene: TRBV6-5

CDR3nt: TGTGCCAGCACTCAGGGGGTCAATGAAAAACTGTTTTTT
CDR3aa: CASTQGVNEKLFF
abundance: .
j_gene: TRBJ1-4
d_gene: TRBD1
v_gene: TRBV5-4

CDR3nt: TGTGCCAGCAGAGGGACTCGGAACTATGGCTACACCTTC
CDR3aa: CASRGTRNYGYTF
abundance: .
j_gene: TRBJ1-2
d_gene: .
v_gene: TRBV13

CDR3nt: TGCGCCAGCAGCTTGCTGGGGGTGGCTGAAGCTTTCTTT
CDR3aa: CASSLLGVAEAFF
abundance: once
j_gene: TRBJ1-1
d_gene: .
v_gene: TRBV5-1

CDR3nt: TGTGCCAGTACTCTAAACACCGGGGAGCTGTTTTTT
CDR3aa: CASTLNTGELFF
abundance: many
j_gene: TRBJ2-2
d_gene: .
v_gene: TRBV19

CDR3nt: TGTGCCAGCAGTGTACAGGGTGATTATCAGCCCCAGCATTTC
CDR3aa: CASSVQGDYQPQHF
abundance: .
j_gene: TRBJ1-5
d_gene: .
v_gene: TRBV2

CDR3nt: TGTGCCAGCTCACCCCCGGAGGCGCGGACTGAAGCTTTCTTT
CDR3aa: CASSPPEARTEAFF
abundance: .
j_gene: TRBJ1-1
d_gene: .
v_gene: TRBV18

CDR3nt: TGTGCCAGCAGTTTATATGGGTGGGCCACTGAAGCTTTCTTT
CDR3aa: CASSLYGWATEAFF
abundance: .
j_gene: TRBJ1-1
d_gene: .
v_gene: TRBV27

CDR3nt: TGTGCCAGCAGCCGGAACAGGTATTCTGAAGCTTTCTTT
CDR3aa: CASSRNRYSEAFF
abundance: .
j_gene: TRBJ1-1
d_gene: .
v_gene: TRBV7-3

CDR3nt: TGTGCTAGTGGTTTAGGAGCCGGCACCGGGGAGCTGTTTTTT
CDR3aa: CASGLGAGTGELFF
abundance: .
j_gene: TRBJ2-2
d_gene: .
v_gene: TRBV12-5